This entry features one TCR beta chain sequence. This sample is part of a study of blood T cell repertoires in COVID-19. For the study at large: T cells, B-cell-depleted T cells, or PBMCs supplied cDNA or gDNA.

In the authors' workflow: Reference gene primer amplification yielded estimated nucleated cell counts. Using immunoSEQ multiplex PCR, the repertoire was profiled, and TCRdb retains in-frame clones only, with some absent. The V and J calls and clone size were taken over from that table, and D and trimming were inferred from the DNA. The sample has 140,000 or so clones; 80% to 90% are singletons. The germline gives CDR1 SGHRS, CDR2 YFSETQ. V dropped 0 bases and J dropped 7 bases, with 10 bases sitting between them. The CDR3 is 13 residues long. The chain links TRBV5-1 to TRBJ1-2, with a tentative D call TRBD1 (6 bases). This sequence originates from a man in his sixties with active or convalescent COVID-19. Sequenced material: peripheral blood. The CDR3 nucleotides are TGCGCCAGCAGCTTGGACAGGGTCGCTGGCTACACCTTC. It is translated as CASSLDRVAGYTF.